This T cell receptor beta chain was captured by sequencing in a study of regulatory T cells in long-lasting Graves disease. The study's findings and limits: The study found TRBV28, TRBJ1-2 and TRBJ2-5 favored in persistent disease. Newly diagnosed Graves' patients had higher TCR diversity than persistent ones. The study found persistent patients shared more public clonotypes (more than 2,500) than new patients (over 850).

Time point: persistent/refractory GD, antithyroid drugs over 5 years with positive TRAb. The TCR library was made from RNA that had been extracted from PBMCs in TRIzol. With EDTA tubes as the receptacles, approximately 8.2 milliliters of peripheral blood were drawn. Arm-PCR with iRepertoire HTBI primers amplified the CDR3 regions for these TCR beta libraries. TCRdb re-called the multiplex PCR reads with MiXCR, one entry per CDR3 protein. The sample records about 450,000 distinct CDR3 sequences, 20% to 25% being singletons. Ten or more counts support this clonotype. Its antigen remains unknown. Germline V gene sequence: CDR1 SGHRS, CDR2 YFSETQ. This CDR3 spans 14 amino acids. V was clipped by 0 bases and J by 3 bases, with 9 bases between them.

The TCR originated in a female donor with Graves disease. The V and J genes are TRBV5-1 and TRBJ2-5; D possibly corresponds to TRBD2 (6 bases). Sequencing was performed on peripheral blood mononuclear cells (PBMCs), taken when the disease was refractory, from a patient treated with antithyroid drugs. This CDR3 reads CASSLAGSEETQYF. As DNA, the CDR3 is TGCGCCAGCAGCTTGGCCGGGAGTGAAGAGACCCAGTACTTC.